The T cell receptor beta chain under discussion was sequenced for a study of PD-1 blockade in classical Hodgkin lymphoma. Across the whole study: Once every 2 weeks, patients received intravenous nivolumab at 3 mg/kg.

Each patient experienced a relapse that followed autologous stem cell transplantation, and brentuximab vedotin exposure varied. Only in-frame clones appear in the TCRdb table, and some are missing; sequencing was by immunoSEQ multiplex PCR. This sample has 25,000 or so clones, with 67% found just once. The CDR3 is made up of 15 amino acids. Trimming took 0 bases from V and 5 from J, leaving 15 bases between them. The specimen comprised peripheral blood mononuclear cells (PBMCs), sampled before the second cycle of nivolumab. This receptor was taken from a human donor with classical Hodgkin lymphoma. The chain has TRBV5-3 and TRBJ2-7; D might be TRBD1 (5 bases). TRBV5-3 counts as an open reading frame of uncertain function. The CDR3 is CARSLEKGRWHEQYF. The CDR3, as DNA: TGTGCCAGAAGCTTGGAAAAGGGGCGGTGGCACGAGCAGTACTTC.